The 19 T cell receptor beta chains given below trace back to one sample, sequenced in a study of T cells in localized non-small cell lung cancer. Data came from immunoSEQ multiplex PCR; TCRdb stores just in-frame clones and leaves some out. The sample records about 35,000 clones, less than 95% being singletons. The input for sequencing was peripheral blood mononuclear cells, taken before any cancer treatment. These receptors came from a female donor aged 60 or older with stage II lung adenocarcinoma.

V is TRBV28 and J is TRBJ2-2; 7 bases line up with TRBD2. CDR1 MDHEN and CDR2 SYDVKM come from the germline V gene. With 5 bases clipped from V and 4 bases from J, the junction kept 10 bases outside the gene matches. CDR3 length: 16 amino acids. This CDR3 is CASSPMTSFSTGELFF. The CDR3 coding sequence is TGTGCCAGCAGTCCGATGACTAGCTTCTCCACCGGGGAGCTGTTTTTT. Full variable domain (rest looked up from reference TRBV28 and TRBJ2-2): DVKVTQSSRYLVKRTGEKVFLECVQDMDHENMFWYRQDPGLGLRLIYFSYDVKMKEKGDIPEGYSVSREKKERFSLILESASTNQTSMYLCASSPMTSFSTGELFFGEGSRLTVL.

The chain links TRBV10-3 to TRBJ2-2, with 11 nucleotides matching TRBD1. V shed 6 bases, J shed 5 bases, and the junction held 8 bases outside the gene matches. The length of the CDR3 is 16 residues. Germline CDR1 ENHRY, CDR2 SYGVKD. DNA of the CDR3: TGTGCCATCAGCCAGTCTGGGACAGGGGGAACCGGGGAGCTGTTTTTT. Translating it yields CAISQSGTGGTGELFF.

The chain employs TRBV5-6 and TRBJ1-2, with 7 bases lining up with TRBD1. With 3 bases clipped from V and 5 bases from J, the junction kept 10 bases outside the gene matches. The CDR3 has 15 residues. Germline CDR1 and CDR2: SGHDT and YYEEEE. The CDR3 sequence: CASSSRWTGPYGYTF. CDR3 DNA sequence: TGTGCCAGCAGCTCTCGATGGACAGGTCCGTATGGCTACACCTTC. Full variable domain (rest looked up from reference TRBV5-6 and TRBJ1-2): DAGVTQSPTHLIKTRGQQVTLRCSPKSGHDTVSWYQQALGQGPQFIFQYYEEEERQRGNFPDRFSGHQFPNYSSELNVNALLLGDSALYLCASSSRWTGPYGYTFGSGTRLTVV.

This clone appeared a single time. This sequence joins TRBV10-3 and TRBJ2-2, with TRBD2 as a possible D gene (6 bases). Germline V gene sequence: CDR1 ENHRY, CDR2 SYGVKD. The CDR3 is 16 residues long. V lost 3 bases and J 1 base, leaving 12 bases between the germline ends. The CDR3: CAISDPGGRNTGELFF. CDR3 DNA sequence: TGTGCCATCAGTGACCCCGGAGGGCGGAACACCGGGGAGCTGTTTTTT.

The chain uses TRBV7-3 and TRBJ2-5; D might be TRBD1 (5 bases). The ends were cut back, 6 bases at V and 1 base at J, with 15 bases in the middle. This CDR3 comprises 15 residues. CDR1 and CDR2 (germline): SGHTA, FQGTGA. CDR3 sequence: CASSPSRQPQETQYF. The CDR3 nucleotides are TGTGCCAGCAGTCCTTCCCGACAGCCCCAAGAGACCCAGTACTTC.

V usage is TRBV5-1 and J usage is TRBJ1-2, with TRBD1 matching over 10 bases. V lost 4 bases and J lost 2; bases outside the gene matches: 5. Germline V gene lookup returns CDR1 SGHRS and CDR2 YFSETQ. The CDR3 length is 15 residues. The CDR3: CASSERDRGNYGYTF. In nucleotides, the CDR3 is TGCGCCAGCAGCGAGAGGGACAGGGGAAACTATGGCTACACCTTC.

The chain uses TRBV5-5 and TRBJ1-5; D is perhaps TRBD1 (6 bases). V was trimmed by 5 bases and J by 0 bases, leaving 9 bases between them. Germline values: CDR1 SGHKS, CDR2 YYEKEE (reference sequence). This CDR3 comprises 14 residues. This CDR3 reads CASSQGYSNQPQHF. CDR3 DNA: TGTGCCAGCAGTCAGGGGTATAGCAATCAGCCCCAGCATTTT. The whole variable domain, filled in from reference TRBV5-5 and TRBJ1-5, reads DAGVTQSPTHLIKTRGQQVTLRCSPISGHKSVSWYQQVLGQGPQFIFQYYEKEERGRGNFPDRFSARQFPNYSSELNVNALLLGDSALYLCASSQGYSNQPQHFGDGTRLSIL.

This chain connects TRBV10-2 to TRBJ2-7, with 11 bases that match TRBD2. The CDR3 loop spans 15 amino acids. Germline V CDR1 and CDR2: WSHSY, SAAADI. Trimming at V came to 8 bases and at J to 3 bases, leaving 9 bases not matched to a gene. The CDR3 is CASGRLAGRYYEQYF. Here the CDR3 DNA reads TGCGCCAGCGGGCGACTAGCGGGGAGATACTACGAGCAGTACTTC.

This rearrangement joins TRBV30 to TRBJ2-7; 7 nucleotides align to TRBD1. Germline V gene lookup returns CDR1 GTSNPN and CDR2 SVGIG (reference sequence). V was pared by 3 bases and J by 0 bases, with 5 bases of the junction left unmatched. The CDR3 consists of 14 residues. The CDR3 region is CAWSRDRVSYEQYF. The CDR3, as DNA: TGTGCCTGGAGCAGAGACAGGGTCTCCTACGAGCAGTACTTC.

The chain couples TRBV19 to TRBJ2-2, with D possibly matching TRBD1 (6 bases). Trimming stripped 6 bases from V and 5 bases from J, with 13 bases between. CDR3 length: 14 amino acids. The germline gives CDR1 LNHDA, CDR2 SQIVND (reference sequence). DNA for the CDR3: TGTGCCAGTAGGACCGGGACAAAGACCGGGGAGCTGTTTTTT. It is translated as CASRTGTKTGELFF. The whole variable domain, filled in from reference TRBV19 and TRBJ2-2, reads DGGITQSPKYLFRKEGQNVTLSCEQNLNHDAMYWYRQDPGQGLRLIYYSQIVNDFQKGDIAEGYSVSREKKESFPLTVTSAQKNPTAFYLCASRTGTKTGELFFGEGSRLTVL.

This chain joins TRBV27 and TRBJ1-4; maybe TRBD1 (6 bases). V gave up 6 bases and J gave up 2 bases, with 13 bases separating them. This CDR3 spans 15 amino acids. Germline V CDR1 and CDR2: MNHEY, SMNVEV (reference sequence). The CDR3 spells CASSHRGATNEKLFF. In DNA, the CDR3 is TGTGCCAGCAGCCATAGGGGGGCGACTAATGAAAAACTGTTTTTT.

This chain uses TRBV6-1 with TRBJ1-4; 8 bases are a match to TRBD1. V lost 2 bases and J lost 7; bases outside the gene matches: 3. This CDR3 region has 14 residues. Germline V lookup: CDR1 MNHNS, CDR2 SASEGT. CDR3: CASSEQGAGEKLFF. CDR3 coding DNA: TGTGCCAGCAGTGAACAGGGGGCAGGTGAAAAACTGTTTTTT.

The gene calls are TRBV4-1 and TRBJ1-4; possibly TRBD1 for D (5 bases). The CDR3 is 17 amino acids. Looked up from germline, CDR1 is MGHRA and CDR2 is YSYEKL. Trimming removed 0 bases at V and 10 bases at J, with 21 bases between. In DNA, the CDR3 is TGCGCCAGCAGCCAAGATGAGGGAGGGAGGGGAACTGGAAAACTGTTTTTT. Translated: CASSQDEGGRGTGKLFF.

The sample holds one count of this clone. The chain uses TRBV27 and TRBJ2-3, with TRBD1 matching 8 bases. The CDR3 runs to 16 residues. Trimming took 4 bases from V and 1 from J; bases not matched to a gene: 7. Germline values: CDR1 MNHEY, CDR2 SMNVEV (reference sequence). CDR3 nucleotides: TGTGCCAGCAGTTGGGCAGGGGGCTCCGGCACAGATACGCAGTATTTT. Translating gives CASSWAGGSGTDTQYF.

This clone appeared once. The rearrangement uses TRBV4-1 and TRBJ1-5; D perhaps matches TRBD1 (5 bases). The germline V and J ends were trimmed by 0 bases and 3 bases, with 9 bases remaining between them. The CDR3 covers 15 residues. Germline-derived CDR1 and CDR2 are MGHRA and YSYEKL. The CDR3: CASSQDRQFNQPQHF. Written as DNA, the CDR3 is TGCGCCAGCAGCCAAGATCGACAGTTCAATCAGCCCCAGCATTTT.

The chain couples TRBV7-3 to TRBJ1-2; 10 bases are shared with TRBD1. Trimming cost V 4 bases and J 8 bases; bases outside gene matches: 4. This CDR3 spans 13 amino acids. CDR1 is SGHTA, CDR2 FQGTGA, per germline. Here the CDR3 reads CASSSRQGAGYTF. The CDR3 DNA sequence: TGTGCCAGCAGCTCCCGACAGGGGGCAGGCTACACCTTC.

The chain joins TRBV7-8 to TRBJ2-5; TRBD1 matches 9 bases. Germline V CDR1 and CDR2: SGHVS, FQNEAQ. V was clipped by 5 bases and J by 4 bases; unmatched bases: 20. CDR3 size: 19 residues. The CDR3, as DNA: TGTGCCAGCAGCCAAAAAGGCGCCGGGACAGGGCATTTTAGAGAGACCCAGTACTTC. Translated, it gives CASSQKGAGTGHFRETQYF.

The J gene is TRBJ1-1, the V gene TRBV15; TRBD1 matches at 7 bases. The V gene's germline CDR1 is LNHNV and CDR2 YYDKDF (reference sequence). V lost 0 bases to trimming and J lost 6 bases; unmatched junction nucleotides: 7. There are 15 residues in the CDR3. CDR3 DNA sequence: TGTGCCACCAGCAGAGATAAGTTAACAGGGGCTGAAGCTTTCTTT. Amino acid sequence: CATSRDKLTGAEAFF.

V gene TRBV7-3 combines with J gene TRBJ2-1; maybe TRBD2 (6 bases). The CDR3 covers 15 residues. The germline V gene has CDR1 SGHTA and CDR2 FQGTGA. V was clipped by 6 bases and J by 8 bases, with 20 bases between them. CDR3: CASRPTGTRVDEQFF. Written as DNA, the CDR3 is TGTGCCAGCAGACCGACCGGGACTCGGGTGGATGAGCAGTTCTTC.